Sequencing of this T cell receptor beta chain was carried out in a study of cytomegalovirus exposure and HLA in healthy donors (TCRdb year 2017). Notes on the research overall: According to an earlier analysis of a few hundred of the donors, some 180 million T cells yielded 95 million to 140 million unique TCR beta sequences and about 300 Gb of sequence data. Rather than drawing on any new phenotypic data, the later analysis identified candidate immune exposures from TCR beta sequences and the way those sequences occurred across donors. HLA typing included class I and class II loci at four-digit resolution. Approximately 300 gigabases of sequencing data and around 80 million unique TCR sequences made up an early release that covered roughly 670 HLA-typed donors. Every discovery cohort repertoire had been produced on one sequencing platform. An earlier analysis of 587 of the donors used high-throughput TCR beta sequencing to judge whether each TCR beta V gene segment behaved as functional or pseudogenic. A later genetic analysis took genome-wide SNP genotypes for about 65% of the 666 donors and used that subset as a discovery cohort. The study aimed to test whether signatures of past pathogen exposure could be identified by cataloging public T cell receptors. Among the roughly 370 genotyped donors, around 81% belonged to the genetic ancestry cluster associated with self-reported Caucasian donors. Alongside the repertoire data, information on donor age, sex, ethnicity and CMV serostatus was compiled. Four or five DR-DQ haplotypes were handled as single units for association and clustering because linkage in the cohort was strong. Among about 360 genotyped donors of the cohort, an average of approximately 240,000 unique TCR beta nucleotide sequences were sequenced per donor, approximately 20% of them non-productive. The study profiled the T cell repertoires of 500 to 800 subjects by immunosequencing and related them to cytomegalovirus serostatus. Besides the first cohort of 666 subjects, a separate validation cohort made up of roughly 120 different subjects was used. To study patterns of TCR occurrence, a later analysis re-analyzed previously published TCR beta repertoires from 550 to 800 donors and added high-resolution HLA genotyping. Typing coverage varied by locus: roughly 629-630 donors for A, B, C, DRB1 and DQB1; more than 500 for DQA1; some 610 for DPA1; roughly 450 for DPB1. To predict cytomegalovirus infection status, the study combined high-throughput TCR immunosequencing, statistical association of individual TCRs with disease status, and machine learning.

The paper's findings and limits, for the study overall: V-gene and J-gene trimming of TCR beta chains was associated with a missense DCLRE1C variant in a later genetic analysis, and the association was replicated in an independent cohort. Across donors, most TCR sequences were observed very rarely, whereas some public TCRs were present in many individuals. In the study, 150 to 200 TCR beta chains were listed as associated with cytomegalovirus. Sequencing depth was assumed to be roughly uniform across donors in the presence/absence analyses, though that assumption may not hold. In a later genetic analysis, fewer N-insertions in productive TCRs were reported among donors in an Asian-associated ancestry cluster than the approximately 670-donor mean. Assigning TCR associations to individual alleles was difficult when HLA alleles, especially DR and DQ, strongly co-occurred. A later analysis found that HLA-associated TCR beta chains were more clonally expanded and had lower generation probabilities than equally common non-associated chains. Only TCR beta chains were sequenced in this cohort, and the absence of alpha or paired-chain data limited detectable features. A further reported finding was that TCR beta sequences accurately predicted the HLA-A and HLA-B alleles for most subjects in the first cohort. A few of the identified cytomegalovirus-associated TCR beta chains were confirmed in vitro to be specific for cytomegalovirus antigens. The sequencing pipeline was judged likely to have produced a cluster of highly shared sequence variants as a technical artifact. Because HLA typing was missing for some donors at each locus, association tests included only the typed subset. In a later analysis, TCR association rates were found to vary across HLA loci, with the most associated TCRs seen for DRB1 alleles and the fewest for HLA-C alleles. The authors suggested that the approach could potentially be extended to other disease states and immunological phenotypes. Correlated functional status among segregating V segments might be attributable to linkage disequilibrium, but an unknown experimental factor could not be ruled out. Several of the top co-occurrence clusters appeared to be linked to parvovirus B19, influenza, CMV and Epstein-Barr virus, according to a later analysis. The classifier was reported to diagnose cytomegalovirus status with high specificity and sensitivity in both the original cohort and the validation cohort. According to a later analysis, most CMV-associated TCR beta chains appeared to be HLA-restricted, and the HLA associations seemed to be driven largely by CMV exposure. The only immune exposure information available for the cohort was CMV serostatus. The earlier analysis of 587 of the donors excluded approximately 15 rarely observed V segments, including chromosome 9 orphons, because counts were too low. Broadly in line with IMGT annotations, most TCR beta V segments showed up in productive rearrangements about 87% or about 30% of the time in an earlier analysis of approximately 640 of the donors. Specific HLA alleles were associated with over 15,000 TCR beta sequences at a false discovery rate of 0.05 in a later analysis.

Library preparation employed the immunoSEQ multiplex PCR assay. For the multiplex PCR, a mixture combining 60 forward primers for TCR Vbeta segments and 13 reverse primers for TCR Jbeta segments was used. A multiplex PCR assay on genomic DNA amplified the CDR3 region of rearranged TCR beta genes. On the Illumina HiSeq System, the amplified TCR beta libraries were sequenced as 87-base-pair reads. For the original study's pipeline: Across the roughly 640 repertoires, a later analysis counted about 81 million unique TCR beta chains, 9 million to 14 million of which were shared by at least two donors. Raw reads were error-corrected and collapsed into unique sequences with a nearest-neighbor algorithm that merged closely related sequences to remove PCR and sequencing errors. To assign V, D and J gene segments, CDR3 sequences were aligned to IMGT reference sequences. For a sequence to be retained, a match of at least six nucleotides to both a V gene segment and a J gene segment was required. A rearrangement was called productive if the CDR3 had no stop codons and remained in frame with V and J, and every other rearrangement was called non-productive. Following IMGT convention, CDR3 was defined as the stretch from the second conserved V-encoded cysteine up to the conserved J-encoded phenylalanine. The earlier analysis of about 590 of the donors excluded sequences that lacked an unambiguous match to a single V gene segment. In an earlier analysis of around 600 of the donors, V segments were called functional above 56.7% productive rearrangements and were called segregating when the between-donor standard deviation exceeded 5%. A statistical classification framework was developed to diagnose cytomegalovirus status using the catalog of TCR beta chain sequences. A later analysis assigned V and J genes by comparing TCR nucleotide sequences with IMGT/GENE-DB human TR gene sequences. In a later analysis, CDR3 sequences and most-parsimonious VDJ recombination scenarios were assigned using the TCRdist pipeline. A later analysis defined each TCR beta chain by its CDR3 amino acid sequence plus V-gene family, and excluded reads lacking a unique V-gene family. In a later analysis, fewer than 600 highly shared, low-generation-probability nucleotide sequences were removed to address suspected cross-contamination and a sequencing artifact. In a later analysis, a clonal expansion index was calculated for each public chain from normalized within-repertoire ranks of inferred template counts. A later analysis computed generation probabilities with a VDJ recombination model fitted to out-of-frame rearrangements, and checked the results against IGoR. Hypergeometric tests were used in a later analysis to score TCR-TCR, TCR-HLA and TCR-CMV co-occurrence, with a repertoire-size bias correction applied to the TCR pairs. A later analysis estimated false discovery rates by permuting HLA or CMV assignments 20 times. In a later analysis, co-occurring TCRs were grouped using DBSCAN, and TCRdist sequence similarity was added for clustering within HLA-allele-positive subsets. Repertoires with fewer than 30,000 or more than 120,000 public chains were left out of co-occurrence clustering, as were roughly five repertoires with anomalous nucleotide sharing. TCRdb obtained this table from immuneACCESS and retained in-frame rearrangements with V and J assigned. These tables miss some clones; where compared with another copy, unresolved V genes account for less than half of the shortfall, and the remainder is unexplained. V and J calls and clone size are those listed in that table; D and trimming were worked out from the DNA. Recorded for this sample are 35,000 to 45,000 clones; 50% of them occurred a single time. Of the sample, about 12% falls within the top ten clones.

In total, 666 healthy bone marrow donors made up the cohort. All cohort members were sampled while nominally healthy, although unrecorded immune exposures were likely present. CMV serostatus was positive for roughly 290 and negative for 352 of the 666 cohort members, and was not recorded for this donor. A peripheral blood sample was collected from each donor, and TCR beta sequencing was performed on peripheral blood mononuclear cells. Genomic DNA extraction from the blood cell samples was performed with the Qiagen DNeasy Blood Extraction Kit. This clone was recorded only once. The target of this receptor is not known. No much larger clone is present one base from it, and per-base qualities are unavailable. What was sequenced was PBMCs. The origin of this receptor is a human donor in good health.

The DNA is as follows: TGTGCCAGTAGTCGAGGACAGGGGTTGTATGAGCAGTTCTTC. It codes for CASSRGQGLYEQFF. The chain joins TRBV19 to TRBJ2-1; TRBD1 fits 9 bases in the junction. CDR1 and CDR2 (LNHDA, SQIVND) derive from the germline V gene (reference sequence). The cysteine opens and the phenylalanine closes a CDR3 of 14 amino acids. CDR3 DNA is the only sequence kept; it has 42 bases, read in frame from the first base. The germline V and J ends show losses of 5 bases and 8 bases respectively, and no gene match explains 7 bases of the junction. Outside the CDR3, residues come from the reference TRBV19 and TRBJ2-1 proteins, so the full variable domain is: DGGITQSPKYLFRKEGQNVTLSCEQNLNHDAMYWYRQDPGQGLRLIYYSQIVNDFQKGDIAEGYSVSREKKESFPLTVTSAQKNPTAFYLCASSRGQGLYEQFFGPGTRLTVL.